This T cell receptor (beta chain) was observed in a study of T cells in Graves' hyperthyroidism and ophthalmopathy. Study-level points and caveats: A 13 V-J signature model discriminated ophthalmopathy versus stable hyperthyroidism. In the blood, most expanded thyroid clonotypes above 0.001 appeared as well.

The V gene lost 5 bases and the J gene lost 0 bases, with 11 bases spanning the gap. The CDR3 has 14 residues. Looked up from germline, CDR1 is DFQATT and CDR2 is SNEGSKA (reference sequence). This clonotype was recorded at least ten times. Its antigen remains unknown. Exclusion of patients followed from uncontrolled infection, other autoimmune disease, pregnancy or lactation. RNA transcripts yielded amplified TCR beta CDR3 regions. HTBI primers were employed in a first-round RT-PCR of the TCR CDR3. TCRdb called the multiplex PCR reads again in MiXCR, with one record for every CDR3 protein. The sample yields 150,000 to 200,000 distinct CDR3 sequences, 15% to 20% seen once.

The sequence derives from a woman aged 45-60 years with Graves' hyperthyroidism. The chain has TRBV20-1 and TRBJ2-1; weak D call: TRBD1 (6 bases). The specimen was blood. The CDR3 coding sequence is TGCAGTGCTCAGGGACATTACTCCTACAATGAGCAGTTCTTC. Encoded protein: CSAQGHYSYNEQFF.